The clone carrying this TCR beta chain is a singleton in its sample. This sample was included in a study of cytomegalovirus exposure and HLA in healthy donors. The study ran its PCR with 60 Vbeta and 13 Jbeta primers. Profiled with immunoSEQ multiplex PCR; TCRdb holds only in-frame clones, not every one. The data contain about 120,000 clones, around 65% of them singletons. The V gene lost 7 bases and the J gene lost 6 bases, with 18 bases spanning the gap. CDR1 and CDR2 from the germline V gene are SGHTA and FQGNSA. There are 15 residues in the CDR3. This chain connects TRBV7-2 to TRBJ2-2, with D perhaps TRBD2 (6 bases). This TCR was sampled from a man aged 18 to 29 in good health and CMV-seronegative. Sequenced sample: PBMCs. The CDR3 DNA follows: TGTGCCAGCAACCTACTGTTGAGCGGGTCCGGGGAGCTGTTTTTT. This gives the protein CASNLLLSGSGELFF.